Below, one TCR beta chain is given with its context. The antigen is not known. Germline lookup yields CDR1 SGHRS and CDR2 YFSETQ. Trimming removed 3 bases at V and 7 bases at J, with 23 bases between. The CDR3 loop spans 16 amino acids. This sample was taken from a study of lymphopenia after photon versus proton radiotherapy. Findings and caveats of the study: After lymphocyte nadir, photon-treated repertoires showed oligoclonal expansion, especially CD8+ Temra.

TCRdb's copy holds only in-frame clones and misses some; the assay was immunoSEQ multiplex PCR. The repertoire holds approximately 150,000 clones, with more than 85% as singletons. The sequence derives from a middle-aged man with gastric cancer. J is TRBJ2-7 and V is TRBV5-1; tentatively, D is TRBD1 (7 bases). This sample comprised peripheral blood, obtained from a patient treated with photon-based radiotherapy. CDR3: CASSWGDRDLGGEQYF. In DNA form, the CDR3 reads TGCGCCAGCAGCTGGGGCGACAGGGACCTAGGAGGGGAGCAGTACTTC.